These 13 T cell receptor beta chains originate from one sample sequenced in a study of CD8 T cells in Susac syndrome. A quantity of about 0.5 to 1 ug RNA underwent reverse transcription using random hexamers. TCRdb recomputed calls from the immunoSEQ multiplex PCR reads with MiXCR, one row per CDR3 protein. The data contain approximately 190,000 distinct CDR3 sequences, around nine tenths of them seen just once; the ten biggest clones take up around 0.085%. Sequenced input: CD4+ T cells from PBMCs. These receptors originate from a human donor with Susac syndrome.

This chain connects TRBV5-1 to TRBJ1-6; D remains unclear. The CDR3 has 15 amino acids. V shed 0 bases and J shed 8 bases, with 12 bases lying between them. The germline CDR1 and CDR2 sequences are SGHRS and YFSETQ. CDR3 bases: TGCGCCAGCAGCTTGGACTCCCGGGCGGATTCACCCCTCCACTTT. It specifies CASSLDSRADSPLHF. Drawing the rest from reference TRBV5-1 and TRBJ1-6, the complete variable domain is KAGVTQTPRYLIKTRGQQVTLSCSPISGHRSVSWYQQTPGQGLQFLFEYFSETQRNKGNFPGRFSGRQFSNSRSEMNVSTLELGDSALYLCASSLDSRADSPLHFGNGTRLTVT.

This clonotype was counted only a few times. This chain joins TRBV6-1 and TRBJ1-1, with TRBD1 matching over 8 bases. After removal of 7 bases from V and 4 bases from J, the junction contained 11 bases not matched to a gene. Germline V lookup: CDR1 MNHNS, CDR2 SASEGT. CDR3 length equals 15 residues. The CDR3 is CASIQGKTGVTEAFF. CDR3 nucleotides: TGTGCCAGCATCCAAGGGAAGACAGGGGTCACTGAAGCTTTCTTT.

The V and J genes are TRBV7-2 and TRBJ2-1; D may be TRBD2 (5 bases). The germline V gene has CDR1 SGHTA and CDR2 FQGNSA. V was cut by 7 bases and J by 4 bases, with 17 bases left in between. The CDR3 runs 15 residues. This chain's CDR3 is CASNLDSNQYNEQFF. The CDR3 bases are TGTGCCAGCAACTTGGACTCAAATCAATACAATGAGCAGTTCTTC.

The V call is TRBV14, the J call TRBJ2-1; no reliable D call. CDR3 length: 11 residues. V gave up 0 bases and J gave up 10 bases, with 4 bases separating them. Germline V gene lookup returns CDR1 SGHDN and CDR2 FVKESK. In DNA form, the CDR3 reads TGTGCCAGCAGCCAAGATGACGAGCAGTTCTTC. Protein: CASSQDDEQFF.

The CDR3 loop reads CASSPGLAVEFF. DNA of the CDR3: TGTGCCAGCAGCCCGGGACTAGCGGTTGAGTTCTTC. The chain links TRBV4-2 to TRBJ2-1; TRBD2 agrees at 11 bases. The CDR3 spans 12 residues. V trimming: 4 bases; J trimming: 14 bases; junction bases outside the gene matches: 4. Germline lookup yields CDR1 LGHNA and CDR2 YNFKEQ.

In this sample, this clonotype turned up once. The J gene is TRBJ2-1, the V gene TRBV7-9, with 12 bases matching TRBD2. Germline CDR1 is SEHNR and CDR2 is FQNEAQ (reference sequence). The CDR3 has 15 amino acids. V shed 6 bases and J 4 bases; nucleotides not matched to a gene: 4. CDR3 sequence reads: CASRHLAGGYNEQFF. CDR3 sequence (DNA): TGTGCCAGCAGACACCTAGCGGGAGGGTACAATGAGCAGTTCTTC. Complete variable domain (other parts from reference TRBV7-9 and TRBJ2-1): DTGVSQNPRHKITKRGQNVTFRCDPISEHNRLYWYRQTLGQGPEFLTYFQNEAQLEKSRLLSDRFSAERPKGSFSTLEIQRTEQGDSAMYLCASRHLAGGYNEQFFGPGTRLTVL.

The CDR3 nucleotides are TGTGCCAGCAGTACTACTGGGAGTACCAATCAGCCCCAGCATTTT. Translated: CASSTTGSTNQPQHF. J is TRBJ1-5 and V is TRBV12-3 or TRBV12-4; D gene uncertain. V was trimmed by 5 bases and J by 3 bases, leaving 14 bases between them. The CDR3 loop spans 15 amino acids.

This clonotype has a handful of counts. The chain employs TRBV4-2 and TRBJ2-7; 9 nucleotides match TRBD2. Losses at the gene ends were 0 bases for V and 4 bases for J; bases not matched to a gene: 7. This CDR3 is 16 amino acids long. Germline V CDR1 and CDR2: LGHNA, YNFKEQ. The chain's CDR3 is CASSQEGASGNYEQYF. The CDR3 DNA reads as TGTGCCAGCAGCCAAGAAGGAGCTAGCGGGAATTACGAGCAGTACTTC.

The chain carries TRBV6-6 and TRBJ2-7; the D gene is possibly TRBD1 (5 bases). Deletions cut 2 bases from V and 3 bases from J, with 8 bases between. Germline assignment: CDR1 MNHNY and CDR2 SVGAGI (reference sequence). The CDR3 totals 13 residues. The CDR3 bases are TGTGCCAGCAGTTACGCCCAGGGCTACGAGCAGTACTTC. As protein: CASSYAQGYEQYF.

V gene TRBV27 combines with J gene TRBJ1-1; the D is unclear. Germline V CDR1 and CDR2: MNHEY, SMNVEV (reference sequence). This CDR3 region has 14 residues. V was shortened by 1 base and J by 4 bases, with 10 bases between the two germline ends. Here the CDR3 reads CASSLFKGSTEAFF. In nucleotides, the CDR3 is TGTGCCAGCAGTTTATTCAAGGGTTCCACTGAAGCTTTCTTT.

The J gene is TRBJ2-1, the V gene TRBV5-1, with 9 bases aligning to TRBD1. J gave up 5 bases and V 6 bases, and 9 bases lay outside the gene matches. The CDR3 runs to 15 residues. Germline-derived CDR1 and CDR2 are SGHRS and YFSETQ. CDR3 bases: TGCGCCAGCAAACTGCCGGGACAGGGCCACAATGAGCAGTTCTTC. The encoded protein is CASKLPGQGHNEQFF.

J is TRBJ2-4 and V is TRBV20-1; D perhaps matches TRBD2 (6 bases). Germline V gene data show CDR1 as DFQATT and CDR2 as SNEGSKA (reference sequence). The V gene lost 5 bases and the J gene lost 6 bases, with 20 bases spanning the gap. The CDR3 runs 15 residues. Written as DNA, the CDR3 is TGCAGTGCTCTCGACCGGACTACAGCCTTAAACATTCAGTACTTC. Protein sequence: CSALDRTTALNIQYF.

The J gene is TRBJ1-4, the V gene TRBV19; tentative D call: TRBD1 (5 bases). Trimming cost V 0 bases and J 9 bases, with 8 bases left between them. The CDR3 spans 13 residues. Germline loops: CDR1 LNHDA, CDR2 SQIVND (reference sequence). The CDR3 here is CASSIDRGQKLFF. The CDR3 coding sequence is TGTGCCAGTAGTATAGATCGGGGACAAAAACTGTTTTTT.